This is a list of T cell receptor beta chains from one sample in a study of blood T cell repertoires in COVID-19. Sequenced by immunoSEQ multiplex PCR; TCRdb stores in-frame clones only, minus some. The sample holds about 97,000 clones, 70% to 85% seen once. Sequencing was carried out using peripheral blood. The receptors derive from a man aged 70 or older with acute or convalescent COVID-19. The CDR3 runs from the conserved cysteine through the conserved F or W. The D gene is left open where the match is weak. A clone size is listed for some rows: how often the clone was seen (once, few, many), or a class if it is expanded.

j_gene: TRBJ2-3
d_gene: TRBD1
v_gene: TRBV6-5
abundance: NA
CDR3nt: TGTGCCAGCAGTTTCAACCCGGGACAGGGCGTGAATACGCAGTATTTT
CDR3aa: CASSFNPGQGVNTQYF

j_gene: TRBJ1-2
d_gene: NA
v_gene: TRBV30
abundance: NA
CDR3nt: TGTGCCTGGAGTGTGGGCCATGATGGCTACACCTTC
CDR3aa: CAWSVGHDGYTF

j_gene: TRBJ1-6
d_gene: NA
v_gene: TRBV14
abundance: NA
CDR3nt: TGTGCCAGCAGCCAGGGGGGGTCCCATTCACCCCTCCACTTT
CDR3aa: CASSQGGSHSPLHF

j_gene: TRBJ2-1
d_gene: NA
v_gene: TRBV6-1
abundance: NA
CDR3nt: TGTGCCAGCAGTGAAGAATCCGGGTTCCATCATGAGCAGTTCTTC
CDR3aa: CASSEESGFHHEQFF

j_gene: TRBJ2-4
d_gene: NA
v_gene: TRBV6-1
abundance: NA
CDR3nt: TGTGCCAGCAGTGAAGCGGGCGGGGTCAGGCAGTACTTC
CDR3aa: CASSEAGGVRQYF

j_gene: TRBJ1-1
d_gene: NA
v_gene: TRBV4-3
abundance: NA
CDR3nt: TGCGCCAGCAGCCAAGAGTTAGCGACAGGAACTTTCTTT
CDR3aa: CASSQELATGTFF

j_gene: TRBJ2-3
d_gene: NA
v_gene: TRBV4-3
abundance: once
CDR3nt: TGCGCCAGCAGCCAAGATCCACAGGGCCCGAGCACAGATACGCAGTATTTT
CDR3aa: CASSQDPQGPSTDTQYF

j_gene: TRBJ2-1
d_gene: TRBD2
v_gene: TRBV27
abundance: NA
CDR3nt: TGTGCCAGCAGTTACCTGGGTTTGCGGGGGGGATACAATGAGCAGTTCTTC
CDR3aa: CASSYLGLRGGYNEQFF

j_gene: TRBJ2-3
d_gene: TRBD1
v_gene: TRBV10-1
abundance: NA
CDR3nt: TGCGCCAGCAGCCAGGGGGCTGGCCCAGATACGCAGTATTTT
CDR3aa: CASSQGAGPDTQYF

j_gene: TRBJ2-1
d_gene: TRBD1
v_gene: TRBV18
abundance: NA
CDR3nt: TGTGCCAGCTCACACACGCAGGGGGCTGTGTACAATGAGCAGTTCTTC
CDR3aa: CASSHTQGAVYNEQFF

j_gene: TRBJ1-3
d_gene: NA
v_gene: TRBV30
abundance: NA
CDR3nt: TGTGCCTGGAGGTCCAGGACAAGTTCTGGAAACACCATATATTTT
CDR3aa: CAWRSRTSSGNTIYF

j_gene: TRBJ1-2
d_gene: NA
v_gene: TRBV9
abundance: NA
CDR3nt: TGTGCCAGCAGCGCCCCGAGAGGGTTGTCTACCTATGGCTACACCTTC
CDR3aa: CASSAPRGLSTYGYTF

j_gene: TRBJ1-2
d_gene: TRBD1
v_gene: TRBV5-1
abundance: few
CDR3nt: TGCGCCAGCAGCGAGGAAGCAGGGGGCAGTGGCTACACCTTC
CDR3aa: CASSEEAGGSGYTF

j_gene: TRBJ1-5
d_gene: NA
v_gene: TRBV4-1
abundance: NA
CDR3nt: TGCGCCAGCAGCCAAGACGGTAGCAATCAGCCCCAGCATTTT
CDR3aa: CASSQDGSNQPQHF

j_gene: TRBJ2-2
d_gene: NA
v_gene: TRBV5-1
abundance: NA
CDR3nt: TGCGCCAGCAGCTTGGGAGGGCGGGCCTCCACCGGGGAGCTGTTTTTT
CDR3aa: CASSLGGRASTGELFF

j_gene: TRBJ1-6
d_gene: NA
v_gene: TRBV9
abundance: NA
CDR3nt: TGTGCCAGCAGCCCTTGGACTACAGAGTATTCACCCCTCCACTTT
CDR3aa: CASSPWTTEYSPLHF

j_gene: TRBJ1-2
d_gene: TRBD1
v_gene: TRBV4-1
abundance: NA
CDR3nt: TGCGCCAGCAGCCAACGTCGGGGACAGGGGGCAGAAGGCTACACCTTC
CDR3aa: CASSQRRGQGAEGYTF

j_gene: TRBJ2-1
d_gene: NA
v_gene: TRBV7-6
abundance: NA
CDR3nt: TGTGCCAGCAGCTCTTTAGAGGCCAGTGCGGCCAATGAGCAGTTCTTC
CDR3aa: CASSSLEASAANEQFF

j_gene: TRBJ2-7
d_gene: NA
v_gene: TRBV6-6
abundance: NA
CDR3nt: TGTGCCAGCAGTTATAAATATGGGCAGCCTACCTACGAGCAGTACTTC
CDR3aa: CASSYKYGQPTYEQYF

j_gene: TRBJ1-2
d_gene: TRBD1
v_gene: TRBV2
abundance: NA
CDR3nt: TGTGCCAGCAGTTCAGGGGGCAGCGGGTATGGCTACACCTTC
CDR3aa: CASSSGGSGYGYTF

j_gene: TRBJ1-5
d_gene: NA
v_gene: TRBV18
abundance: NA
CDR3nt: TGTGCCAGCTCACCTAACAGTAATAGCAATCAGCCCCAGCATTTT
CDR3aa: CASSPNSNSNQPQHF

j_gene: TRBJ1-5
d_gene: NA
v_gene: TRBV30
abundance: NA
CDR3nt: TGTGCCTGGAGTCTATCTTCAGGGGTCAATCAGCCCCAGCATTTT
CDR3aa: CAWSLSSGVNQPQHF

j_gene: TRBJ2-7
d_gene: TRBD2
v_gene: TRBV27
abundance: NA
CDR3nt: TGTGCCAGCAGTTTCCGGACTAGGGAGGGCGAGCAGTACTTC
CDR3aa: CASSFRTREGEQYF

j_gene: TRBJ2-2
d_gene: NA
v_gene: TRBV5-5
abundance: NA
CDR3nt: TGTGCCAGCAGCTCTACCCAAGACTTGGCCGGGGAGCTGTTTTTT
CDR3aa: CASSSTQDLAGELFF

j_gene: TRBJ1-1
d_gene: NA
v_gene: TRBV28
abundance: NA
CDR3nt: TGTGCCAGCAGTTTATGGACAGGAGAATCGCAAGCTTTCTTT
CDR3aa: CASSLWTGESQAFF

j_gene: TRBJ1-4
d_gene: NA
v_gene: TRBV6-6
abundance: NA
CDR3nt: TGTGCCATCCAGGGGCCCAGGGGTTGGGAAAAACTGTTTTTT
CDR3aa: CAIQGPRGWEKLFF

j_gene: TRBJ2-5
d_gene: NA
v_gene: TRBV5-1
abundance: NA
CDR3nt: TGCGCCAGCAGCTTAATAGGACAGCAAGGAGAGACCCAGTACTTC
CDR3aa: CASSLIGQQGETQYF

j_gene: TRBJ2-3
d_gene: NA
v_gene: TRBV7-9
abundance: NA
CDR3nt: TGTGCCAGCAGCCCTAGTAGCACAGATACGCAGTATTTT
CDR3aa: CASSPSSTDTQYF

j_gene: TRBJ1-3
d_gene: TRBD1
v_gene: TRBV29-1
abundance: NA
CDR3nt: TGCAGCGTTGACGCCGGGACAGGGGGAAACACCATATATTTT
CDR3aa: CSVDAGTGGNTIYF

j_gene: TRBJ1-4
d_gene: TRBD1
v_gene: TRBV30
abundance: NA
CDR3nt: TGTGCCTGGAGTGTAACAGGGGTGAAGGAAAAACTGTTTTTT
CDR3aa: CAWSVTGVKEKLFF

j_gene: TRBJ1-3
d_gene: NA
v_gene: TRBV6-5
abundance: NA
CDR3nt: TGTGCCAGCAGTTACCGAGACAGCTCTGGAAACACCATATATTTT
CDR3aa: CASSYRDSSGNTIYF

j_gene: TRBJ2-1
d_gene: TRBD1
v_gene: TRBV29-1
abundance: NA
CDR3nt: TGCAGCGTGGACAGGGGGCTCTACAATGAGCAGTTCTTC
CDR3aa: CSVDRGLYNEQFF

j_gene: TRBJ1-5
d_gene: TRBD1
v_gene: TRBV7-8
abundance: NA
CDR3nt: TGTGCCAGCAGCAAACAGGGGAATCAGCCCCAGCATTTT
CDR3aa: CASSKQGNQPQHF

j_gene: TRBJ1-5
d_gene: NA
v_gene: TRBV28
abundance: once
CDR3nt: TGTGCCAGCAGACAGGGAGGGGAGAGCAATCAGCCCCAGCATTTT
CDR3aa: CASRQGGESNQPQHF

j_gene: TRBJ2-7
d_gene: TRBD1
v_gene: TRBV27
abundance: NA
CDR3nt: TGTGCCAGCAGTTCCGGACAGGGAACCTACGAGCAGTACTTC
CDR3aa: CASSSGQGTYEQYF

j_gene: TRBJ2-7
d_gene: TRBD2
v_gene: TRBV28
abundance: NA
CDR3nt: TGTGCCAGCAGACTAGCGGGAGGGTTGATCTACGAGCAGTACTTC
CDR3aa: CASRLAGGLIYEQYF

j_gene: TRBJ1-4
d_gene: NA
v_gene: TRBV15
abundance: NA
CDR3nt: TGTGCCACCAGCGGGGGGTTAGGGGAAAAACTGTTTTTT
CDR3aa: CATSGGLGEKLFF

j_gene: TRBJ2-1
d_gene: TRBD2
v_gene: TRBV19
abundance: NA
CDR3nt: TGTGCCAGTAGTATAGGAGGGGCTAGCGGAGACAATGAGCAGTTCTTC
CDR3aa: CASSIGGASGDNEQFF

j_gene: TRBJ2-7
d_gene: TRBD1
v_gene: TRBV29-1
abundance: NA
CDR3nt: TGCAGCGTTGCGGGACAGCCCAATAGGCACGAGCAGTACTTC
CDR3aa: CSVAGQPNRHEQYF

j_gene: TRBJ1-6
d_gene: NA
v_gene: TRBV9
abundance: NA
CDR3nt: TGTGCCAGCAGCGTAGTGGGACTCAATTCACCCCTCCACTTT
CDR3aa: CASSVVGLNSPLHF

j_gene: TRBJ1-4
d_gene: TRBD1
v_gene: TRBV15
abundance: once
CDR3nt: TGTGCCACCAGCCGAAGGACAGGTGAAAATGAAAAACTGTTTTTT
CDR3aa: CATSRRTGENEKLFF

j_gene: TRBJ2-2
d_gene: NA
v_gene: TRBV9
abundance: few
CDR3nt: TGTGCCAGCAGCGTAGGTTCAGGGCCGAACACCGGGGAGCTGTTTTTT
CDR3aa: CASSVGSGPNTGELFF

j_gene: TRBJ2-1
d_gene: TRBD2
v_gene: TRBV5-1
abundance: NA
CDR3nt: TGCGCCAGCAGCTTGGCCGTGACTAGCGGACACAATGAGCAGTTCTTC
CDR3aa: CASSLAVTSGHNEQFF

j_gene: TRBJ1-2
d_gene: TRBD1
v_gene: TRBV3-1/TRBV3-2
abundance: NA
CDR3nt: TGTGCCAGCAGCCAAGTTACAGGGGGCGCTCGCTATGGCTACACCTTC
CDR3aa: CASSQVTGGARYGYTF

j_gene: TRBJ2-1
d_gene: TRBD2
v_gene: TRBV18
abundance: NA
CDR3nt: TGTGCCAGCTCACCACCAGCTAGCGGGGGGGCAAATGAGCAGTTCTTC
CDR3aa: CASSPPASGGANEQFF

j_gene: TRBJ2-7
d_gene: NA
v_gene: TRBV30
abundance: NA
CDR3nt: TGTGCCTGCCGGGACTGGAATTACGAGCAGTACTTC
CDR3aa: CACRDWNYEQYF

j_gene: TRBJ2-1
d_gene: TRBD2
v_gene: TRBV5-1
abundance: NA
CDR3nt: TGCGCCAGCAGCTCACGGGGCGGGGGTGAGCAGTTCTTC
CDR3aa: CASSSRGGGEQFF

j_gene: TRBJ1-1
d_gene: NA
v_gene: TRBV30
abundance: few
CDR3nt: TGTGCCTGGAGTACCAGGCCAAACACTGAAGCTTTCTTT
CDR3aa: CAWSTRPNTEAFF

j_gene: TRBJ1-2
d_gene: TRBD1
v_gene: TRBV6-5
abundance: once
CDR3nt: TGTGCCAGCAGTTACTCAGGGACAGGGTCGTTCGGCTACACCTTC
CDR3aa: CASSYSGTGSFGYTF

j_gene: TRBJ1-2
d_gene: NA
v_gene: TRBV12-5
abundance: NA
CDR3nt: TGTGCTAGTGGTTTGGGACGTCAGGGGATTCTGGAGTATGGCTACACCTTC
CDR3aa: CASGLGRQGILEYGYTF

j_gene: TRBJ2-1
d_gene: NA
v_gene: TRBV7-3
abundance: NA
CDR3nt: TGTGCCAGCAGCGTGGGTACCACGGGGGATGAGCAGTTCTTC
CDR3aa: CASSVGTTGDEQFF

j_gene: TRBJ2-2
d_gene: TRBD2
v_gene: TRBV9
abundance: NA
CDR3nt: TGTGCCAGCAGCCCTACCCGACTAGCGGGAGGCACCGGGGAGCTGTTTTTT
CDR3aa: CASSPTRLAGGTGELFF

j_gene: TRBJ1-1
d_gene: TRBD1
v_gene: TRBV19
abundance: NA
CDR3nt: TGTGCCAGTAGTCAGGGGGCGCTTAGGATCGCTGAAGCTTTCTTT
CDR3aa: CASSQGALRIAEAFF